Given below is one T cell receptor (beta chain) in context. Its antigen is not known. One end of the junction varies from germline; a read error may be responsible. MiXCR, applied by TCRdb to the PCR reads, yields one record per CDR3 protein. The sample consists of around 470,000 distinct CDR3 sequences, over 20% of them appearing once. The CD8+CD4-CCR7+CD45RA+ phenotype defined the sorted naive CD8 T cells. The sample is drawn from a study of molecular identifiers for immune sequencing clone quantification. Whole-study results and caveats: Highly expanded clone sizes could be underestimated by identical TCR molecules that share a barcode.

The CDR3 spans 16 residues. From germline, CDR1 is KGHSH and CDR2 LQKENI. Material for sequencing was naive CD8+ T cells from blood, with Jurkat cell RNA spiked in. Subset defined: FACS-sorted CD8+CD4-CCR7+CD45RA+ naive T cells. This TCR came from a human donor in good health. Some libraries in this study had Jurkat cell RNA spiked in. V usage is TRBV18 and J usage is TRBJ2-4; unclear D gene. The CDR3 DNA follows: TGTGCCAGCTCACCCCCAGAGAGCTTAGCCAAAAACACTCAGTACTTC. It translates to CASSPPESLAKNTQYF.